This entry describes one T cell receptor (beta chain). This clone has more than one count but fewer than ten. Its target antigen remains unknown. No much larger clone exists at a distance of one base, and base qualities are not known. This record belongs to a study of blood T cell repertoires in COVID-19 (dated by TCRdb to the early 2020s). Background for the entire study: Collaborator samples came from the United States, Italy and Spain and covered acute and convalescent phases of COVID-19. The prospective study material was composed of cDNA or gDNA derived from T cells, B-cell-depleted T cells, or PBMCs. Deeply sampled blood TCRbeta repertoires from subjects exposed to, actively infected with, or recovered from COVID-19 were included in the dataset. The repertoires were made available in a free public database intended to serve as a resource for research on the immune response to SARS-CoV-2. The samples were drawn from two sources: the first 160 participants of the ongoing ImmuneRACE study, and approximately 1,300 subjects contributed by 6 global collaborators. Sample metadata almost always included a de-identified subject ID, COVID-19 status, age in years and sex. HLA class I and class II types, where available, came from metadata supplied by the sample provider rather than from assay-based typing. Overall study results and their limits: Clinical and demographic metadata were provided uncurated, with the amount varying by source and participant.

Enrolling through a virtual design, the prospective study's participants ranged in age from about 18 to 89 years and lived across 24 United States geographic areas. In the prospective study, cohorts were assigned on the basis of participant-reported clinical history obtained from a screening survey and a study questionnaire. Mobile phlebotomists in the prospective study collected whole blood, serum and a nasopharyngeal or oropharyngeal swab from every participant. Participants in the prospective study had the option to provide additional blood draws and questionnaires over an approximately 2-month period. Before DNA extraction, prospective study blood samples were shipped either frozen or at room temperature. Reading from cysteine to phenylalanine, the CDR3 counts 13 amino acids. Only the CDR3 DNA stays, 39 bases, in frame from base 1. Looking up the germline V gene (reference sequence) yields CDR1 LNHNV and CDR2 YYDKDF. V loses 1 base of germline sequence and J loses 4 bases, and the interval between the two ends is 5 bases.

TCRbeta CDR3 regions were amplified from genomic DNA by means of the immunoSEQ Assay, a bias-controlled multiplex PCR. Turning to the authors' computational methods: Nucleated cell counts per sample were estimated from amplification of reference gene primers within the assay. Sequence reads were collapsed and filtered to measure the absolute abundance of every unique TCRbeta CDR3 rearrangement. Productive Simpson clonality was computed per sample as the square root of Simpson's diversity index over productive rearrangements. TCRdb mirrors the immuneACCESS table, restricted to in-frame sequences. Some clones are absent from its copies; in checked studies, under half trace to an unresolved V gene, and the reason for the others is unknown. The D gene and trimming were derived from the DNA, and the V and J assignments and clone size from that table. The sample table lists about 430,000 clones, 88% of them with a count of one. The ten largest clones represent approximately 1% of the sample.

Sequencing was performed on PBMCs or T cells enriched from blood (not recorded which). The receptor chain draws on TRBV15 and TRBJ1-3; the D gene remains uncertain. The TCR comes from a woman in her 30s with acute COVID-19. Here the CDR3 is given as CATSRGRGNTIYF. In nucleotide form, the sequence is TGTGCCACCAGCAGAGGCCGGGGAAACACCATATATTTT.